This TCR beta chain was sequenced during a study of shared clonotypes between healthy human individuals. Study-wide background: For every donor, three CD4 naive, three CD4 memory, two CD8 naive and one CD8 memory plates were used.

General study results and limits: About 5.2% was the fraction of naive CD4 clonotypes found shared across a handful of donors.

A word on this clone: Its antigen is as yet unknown.

From CD4+ cells came CD45RA+ naive and CD45RA-negative memory subsets. V was cut by 3 bases and J by 0 bases, with 12 bases left in between. The CDR3 sequence is 15 residues long. From germline, CDR1 is SGHDT and CDR2 YYEEEE. In the original workflow: There were no quality scores in the junction-only immunoSEQ sequences, so filtering differed. Data came from immunoSEQ multiplex PCR; TCRdb stores just in-frame clones and leaves some out. That table furnishes V, J and clone size, whereas the DNA furnished D and trimming. The table lists 2 million to 2.5 million clones, more than 80% of them singletons. Material for sequencing was naive CD4+ T cells from PBMCs. Subset denoted: CD45RA+ positively selected. V is TRBV5-6 and J is TRBJ2-5; possible D gene TRBD1, 5 bases. The sequence came from a man younger than 30 in good health. Some clones in this sample may be carry-over from other donors' samples. DNA of the CDR3: TGTGCCAGCAGCTCGTGGGGCAGCTACCAAGAGACCCAGTACTTC. Amino acids: CASSSWGSYQETQYF.